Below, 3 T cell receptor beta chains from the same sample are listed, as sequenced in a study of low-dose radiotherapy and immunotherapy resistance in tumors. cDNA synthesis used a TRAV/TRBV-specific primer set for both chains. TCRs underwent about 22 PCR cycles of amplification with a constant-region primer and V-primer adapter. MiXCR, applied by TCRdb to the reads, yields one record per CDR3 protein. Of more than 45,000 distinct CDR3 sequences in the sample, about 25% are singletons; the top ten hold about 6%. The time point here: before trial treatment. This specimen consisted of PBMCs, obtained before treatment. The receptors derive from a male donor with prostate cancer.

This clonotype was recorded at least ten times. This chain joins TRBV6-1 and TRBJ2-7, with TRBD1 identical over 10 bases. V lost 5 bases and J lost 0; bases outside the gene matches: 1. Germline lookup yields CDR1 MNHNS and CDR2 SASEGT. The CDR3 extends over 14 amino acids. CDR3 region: CASSRDRGSYEQYF. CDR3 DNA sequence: TGTGCCAGCAGTAGGGACAGGGGCTCCTACGAGCAGTACTTC.

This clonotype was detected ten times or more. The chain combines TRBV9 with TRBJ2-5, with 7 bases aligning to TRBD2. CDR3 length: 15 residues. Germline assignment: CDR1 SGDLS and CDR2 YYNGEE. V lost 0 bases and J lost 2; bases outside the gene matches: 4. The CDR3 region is CASSVAAGDQETQYF. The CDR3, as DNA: TGTGCCAGCAGCGTAGCGGCGGGGGATCAAGAGACCCAGTACTTC. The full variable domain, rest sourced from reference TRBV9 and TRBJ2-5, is DSGVTQTPKHLITATGQRVTLRCSPRSGDLSVYWYQQSLDQGLQFLIQYYNGEERAKGNILERFSAQQFPDLHSELNLSSLELGDSALYFCASSVAAGDQETQYFGPGTRLLVL.

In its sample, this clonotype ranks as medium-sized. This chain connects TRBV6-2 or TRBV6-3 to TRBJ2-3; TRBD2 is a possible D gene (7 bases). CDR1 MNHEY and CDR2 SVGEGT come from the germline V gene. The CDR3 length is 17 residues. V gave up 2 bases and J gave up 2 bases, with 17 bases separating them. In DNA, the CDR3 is TGTGCCAGCAGTTACCTGGGGGGGGCAGCCTACACAGATACGCAGTATTTT. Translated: CASSYLGGAAYTDTQYF.